This T cell receptor (beta chain) comes out of a study of control samples from healthy donors and cancer patients. Germline V lookup: CDR1 LGHDT, CDR2 YNNKEL (reference sequence). The CDR3 totals 16 residues. Trimming cost V 4 bases and J 3 bases, with 16 bases left between them. Sequencing was performed with immunoSEQ multiplex PCR; in TCRdb, only in-frame clones are kept and a portion is missing. The table has 45,000 to 60,000 clones, less than 95% seen once. This clone was seen once. The rearrangement uses TRBV3-1 (or the pseudogene TRBV3-2) and TRBJ2-1, with D unresolved. The source material was blood. The sequence was collected from a man younger than 40 in good health. CDR3 DNA sequence: TGTGCCAGCAGCCCCCAGCCGGGTGGGGTCTACAATGAGCAGTTCTTC. Protein: CASSPQPGGVYNEQFF.